These 28 T cell receptor beta chains share one sample of origin, sequenced in a study of blood T cell repertoires in COVID-19. Produced via immunoSEQ multiplex PCR; TCRdb's table is partial and in-frame only. The top ten hold over 2.5% of the sample, which has over 130,000 clones, 60% to 80% seen once. The specimen was PBMCs or T cells enriched from blood (not recorded which). These receptors all come from a woman aged 50 to 65 who had recovered from COVID-19.

This chain links TRBV6-1 with TRBJ2-1; the match to TRBD2 covers 7 bases. The CDR3 contains 13 residues. The germline CDR1 and CDR2 sequences are MNHNS and SASEGT. Trimming at V came to 6 bases and at J to 7 bases, leaving 6 bases not matched to a gene. The CDR3 bases are TGTGCCAGCAGCCGACTAGCAGGTAATGAGCAGTTCTTC. This gives the protein CASSRLAGNEQFF.

V and J are TRBV7-8 and TRBJ1-1; D may be TRBD1 (5 bases). This CDR3 is 15 amino acids long. Germline-derived CDR1 and CDR2 are SGHVS and FQNEAQ. The germline V and J ends were trimmed by 4 bases and 4 bases, with 16 bases remaining between them. The CDR3 DNA sequence: TGTGCCAGCAGCTCCGCCCCTCAGGGTAGCACTGAAGCTTTCTTT. It is translated as CASSSAPQGSTEAFF.

The chain carries TRBV5-6 and TRBJ1-5, with 10 bases identical to TRBD1. CDR1 SGHDT and CDR2 YYEEEE come from the germline V gene. The ends lost 4 bases at V and 3 bases at J; junction bases unmatched: 13. The CDR3 spans 18 residues. The CDR3, as DNA: TGTGCCAGCAGCACGACAGGGGGCGCGGGGAGGTTCAATCAGCCCCAGCATTTT. It specifies CASSTTGGAGRFNQPQHF.

The chain joins TRBV11-3 to TRBJ2-7; 9 positions agree with TRBD1. The CDR3 is made up of 15 amino acids. Germline-derived CDR1 and CDR2 are SGHNT and YENEEA. J gave up 1 base and V 2 bases, and 3 bases lay outside the gene matches. The CDR3 DNA reads as TGTGCCAGCAGCTTACAGGGACAGGGTTCCTACGAGCAGTACTTC. Amino acids: CASSLQGQGSYEQYF.

This chain links TRBV30 with TRBJ1-4; D ambiguous. The CDR3 consists of 15 residues. The V end lost 7 bases, the J end lost 0 bases, and 15 bases lay between the germline ends. Looked up from germline, CDR1 is GTSNPN and CDR2 is SVGIG (reference sequence). The CDR3 protein is CASKGGPSTNEKLFF. CDR3 coding DNA: TGTGCCTCAAAGGGCGGGCCATCAACTAATGAAAAACTGTTTTTT.

The chain carries TRBV5-8 and TRBJ1-4; D is possibly TRBD1 (5 bases). The CDR3 runs to 15 residues. V was cut by 5 bases and J by 7 bases, with 18 bases left in between. CDR1 and CDR2 from the germline V gene are SGHTS and YDEGEE. DNA of the CDR3: TGTGCCAGCAGGGGGGGGAACCACATCGGTGAAAAACTGTTTTTT. Translation gives CASRGGNHIGEKLFF.

The J gene is TRBJ1-2, the V gene TRBV7-9, with 9 nucleotides matching TRBD1. V was pared by 4 bases and J by 2 bases, with 2 bases of the junction left unmatched. The CDR3 runs to 14 residues. Germline values: CDR1 SEHNR, CDR2 FQNEAQ (reference sequence). CDR3 nucleotides: TGTGCCAGCAGCTCACAGGGGGCGAACTATGGCTACACCTTC. It yields the protein CASSSQGANYGYTF.

The count of this clone is one. V gene TRBV6-5 combines with J gene TRBJ1-1; 10 nucleotides agree with TRBD1. Unmatched junction bases numbered 4, after V lost 6 bases and J lost 0 bases. The CDR3 runs 15 residues. Germline lookup yields CDR1 MNHEY and CDR2 SVGAGI. This CDR3 is CASSGQGVLNTEAFF. CDR3 bases: TGTGCCAGCAGCGGACAGGGGGTACTGAACACTGAAGCTTTCTTT.

CDR3 coding DNA: TGCGCCAGCAGCTTGGTACTAGCGGGGGCGAGTACGCAGTATTTT. Translation gives CASSLVLAGASTQYF. This chain joins TRBV5-1 and TRBJ2-3; 11 positions match TRBD2. The germline gives CDR1 SGHRS, CDR2 YFSETQ. V gave up 0 bases and J gave up 8 bases; unmatched junction bases: 5. The CDR3 consists of 15 residues.

This clone was found a few times. The rearrangement links TRBV6-5 to TRBJ2-2, with 9 bases fitting TRBD1. This CDR3 region has 15 residues. Trimming took 8 bases from V and 1 from J; bases not matched to a gene: 5. Per the germline V gene, CDR1 is MNHEY and CDR2 is SVGAGI. The CDR3 region is CASRLGQGNTGELFF. The CDR3 nucleotides are TGTGCCAGCCGGCTGGGACAGGGGAACACCGGGGAGCTGTTTTTT.

V gene TRBV5-1 combines with J gene TRBJ1-2; TRBD1 matches 10 bases. Germline CDR1 is SGHRS and CDR2 is YFSETQ. V lost 0 bases, J lost 6 bases, and 5 bases stayed unmatched. The CDR3 contains 15 residues. Here the CDR3 reads CASSLGDRGPHGYTF. For the CDR3, the DNA is TGCGCCAGCAGCTTGGGGGACAGGGGCCCCCATGGCTACACCTTC.

V usage is TRBV11-2 and J usage is TRBJ2-1; 10 bases agree with TRBD2. Per the germline V gene, CDR1 is SGHAT and CDR2 is FQNNGV. The CDR3 sequence is 13 residues long. V shed 2 bases and J 9 bases; nucleotides not matched to a gene: 1. The CDR3 reads CASSLTSGAEQFF. In nucleotides, the CDR3 is TGTGCCAGCAGCTTAACTAGCGGGGCTGAGCAGTTCTTC.

The rearrangement joins TRBV30 to TRBJ2-1; perhaps TRBD1 as D (5 bases). The length of the CDR3 is 15 residues. CDR1 is GTSNPN and CDR2 is SVGIG in the germline V gene (reference sequence). V lost 2 bases, J lost 0 bases, and 11 bases lay in between. CDR3 sequence (DNA): TGTGCCTGGAGTTTGGGGCCGGGCTCCTACAATGAGCAGTTCTTC. Residues: CAWSLGPGSYNEQFF.

V is TRBV30 and J is TRBJ1-1; D unclear. V was trimmed by 5 bases and J by 1 base, leaving 20 bases between them. Germline V lookup: CDR1 GTSNPN, CDR2 SVGIG (reference sequence). This CDR3 contains 16 residues. CDR3 protein: CAWRPGRTATNTEAFF. CDR3 nucleotide sequence: TGTGCCTGGCGGCCGGGGAGAACAGCGACGAACACTGAAGCTTTCTTT.

This clone was recorded once. This chain links TRBV7-9 with TRBJ2-5; D perhaps matches TRBD1 (6 bases). The germline V and J ends were trimmed by 5 bases and 0 bases, with 16 bases remaining between them. This CDR3 comprises 16 residues. Germline CDR1 and CDR2: SEHNR and FQNEAQ (reference sequence). The DNA for the CDR3 is TGTGCCAGCAGCCGGCGGACAGTCCTCAACCAAGAGACCCAGTACTTC. Encoded protein: CASSRRTVLNQETQYF.

The chain joins TRBV2 to TRBJ2-2; unclear D gene. The CDR3 length is 15 residues. Germline V gene sequence: CDR1 SNHLY, CDR2 FYNNEI. The V end was cut by 3 bases, the J end by 0 bases, with 8 bases between. The CDR3 protein is CASSDRRSNTGELFF. The CDR3 DNA follows: TGTGCCAGCAGTGACCGGAGATCGAACACCGGGGAGCTGTTTTTT. Based on the CDR3 plus reference TRBV2 and TRBJ2-2, the full variable domain is EPEVTQTPSHQVTQMGQEVILRCVPISNHLYFYWYRQILGQKVEFLVSFYNNEISEKSEIFDDQFSVERPDGSNFTLKIRSTKLEDSAMYFCASSDRRSNTGELFFGEGSRLTVL.

CDR3 sequence reads: CASSQVNTGANTGELFF. DNA for the CDR3: TGTGCCAGCAGCCAAGTAAACACAGGGGCAAACACCGGGGAGCTGTTTTTT. The rearrangement joins TRBV3-1 (or the pseudogene TRBV3-2) to TRBJ2-2; 7 nucleotides match TRBD1. CDR3 length: 17 residues. CDR1 is LGHDT and CDR2 is YNNKEL in the germline V gene (reference sequence). The trim removed 1 base at V and 2 bases at J, leaving 7 bases unmatched.

In its sample, this clone was seen a few times. V is TRBV6-5 and J is TRBJ1-2; D call uncertain. Germline loops: CDR1 MNHEY, CDR2 SVGAGI. The CDR3 totals 14 residues. V lost 6 bases, J lost 3 bases, and 14 bases lay in between. CDR3 sequence: CASSGLGRDYGYTF. The CDR3, as DNA: TGTGCCAGCAGCGGCCTGGGGAGAGACTATGGCTACACCTTC.

The rearrangement uses TRBV4-1 and TRBJ2-7, with D possibly TRBD2 on 6 matching bases. Trimming left V 4 bases short and J 0 bases short, with 13 bases between. CDR1 is MGHRA and CDR2 is YSYEKL in the germline V gene. The CDR3 is 15 amino acids. DNA of the CDR3: TGCGCCAGCAGCCCCTTAGCGGATGGCTCCTACGAGCAGTACTTC. It yields the protein CASSPLADGSYEQYF.

In regard to this clone: The sample contains more than one DNA sequence encoding this CDR3. The gene calls are TRBV15 and TRBJ2-5, with 7 bases matching TRBD2. The CDR3 covers 14 residues. The V segment lost 0 bases and the J segment 8 bases; nucleotides outside the gene matches: 6. Per the germline V gene, CDR1 is LNHNV and CDR2 is YYDKDF (reference sequence). The CDR3 sequence is CATSRDRGRETQYF. Written as DNA, the CDR3 is TGTGCCACCAGCAGAGACCGAGGGAGGGAAACCCAGTACTTC.

V usage is TRBV10-1 and J usage is TRBJ2-2, with 7 positions matching TRBD1. This CDR3 comprises 16 residues. Germline lookup yields CDR1 WNHNN and CDR2 SYGVQD (reference sequence). J lost 0 bases, V lost 6 bases, and 7 bases had no gene match. CDR3 sequence: CASSLEQGANTGELFF. The DNA of the CDR3 is TGCGCCAGCAGCCTAGAGCAGGGGGCGAACACCGGGGAGCTGTTTTTT.

CDR3 residues: CASSDYRATQPQHF. Written as DNA, the CDR3 is TGTGCCAGCAGTGATTACAGGGCTACACAGCCCCAGCATTTT. J is TRBJ1-5 and V is TRBV6-1, with D perhaps TRBD1 (6 bases). Germline-derived CDR1 and CDR2 are MNHNS and SASEGT. With 3 bases removed from V and 7 bases from J, the gap between germline ends came to 13 bases. This CDR3 is 14 amino acids long.

This clone was picked up a small number of times. The chain employs TRBV10-2 and TRBJ1-2; no firm D call. Deletions cut 8 bases from V and 5 bases from J, with 15 bases between. The CDR3 totals 13 residues. CDR1 and CDR2 (germline): WSHSY, SAAADI. CDR3 amino acids: CASGSHPEYGYTF. In DNA, the CDR3 is TGCGCCAGCGGGTCCCATCCGGAGTATGGCTACACCTTC.

V and J are TRBV6-5 and TRBJ2-1, with TRBD2 as a possible D gene (6 bases). There are 14 residues in the CDR3. From germline, CDR1 is MNHEY and CDR2 SVGAGI. Between the trimmed V and J ends, which lost 5 bases and 8 bases, there was a span of 16 bases. The CDR3 here is CASSPRDSSYEQFF. CDR3 sequence (DNA): TGTGCCAGCAGTCCCCGGGACTCTTCGTATGAGCAGTTCTTC.

V gene TRBV28 combines with J gene TRBJ1-1, with D perhaps matching TRBD1 (6 bases). Trimming left V 6 bases short and J 1 base short, with 21 bases between. CDR3 length: 17 residues. The germline V gene encodes CDR1 MDHEN and CDR2 SYDVKM. CDR3 nucleotide sequence: TGTGCCAGCAGCCACTCCCTGGGGGCGAGCGCGAACACTGAAGCTTTCTTT. This encodes CASSHSLGASANTEAFF.

This clone was detected many times. This chain links TRBV4-1 with TRBJ1-2; unclear D gene. The CDR3 totals 13 residues. CDR1 and CDR2 from the germline V gene are MGHRA and YSYEKL. Between the trimmed V and J ends, which lost 1 base and 4 bases, there was a span of 7 bases. The CDR3 here is CASSQGEGYGYTF. The CDR3 bases are TGCGCCAGCAGCCAAGGTGAGGGCTATGGCTACACCTTC.

V and J are TRBV5-1 and TRBJ2-2; TRBD1 matches at 7 bases. The CDR3 sequence is 14 residues long. J lost 1 base, V lost 5 bases, and 2 bases had no gene match. The germline V gene encodes CDR1 SGHRS and CDR2 YFSETQ. This CDR3 reads CASRWTGNTGELFF. The CDR3 DNA sequence: TGCGCCAGCAGGTGGACAGGGAACACCGGGGAGCTGTTTTTT.

The V gene is TRBV5-1, the J gene TRBJ2-6; TRBD1 agrees at 9 bases. The CDR3 runs to 18 residues. Germline V gene lookup returns CDR1 SGHRS and CDR2 YFSETQ. Unmatched junction bases numbered 8, after V lost 0 bases and J lost 4 bases. This CDR3 reads CASSLDGQGFSGANVLTF. The CDR3 DNA reads as TGCGCCAGCAGCTTGGATGGACAGGGGTTCTCAGGGGCCAACGTCCTGACTTTC.